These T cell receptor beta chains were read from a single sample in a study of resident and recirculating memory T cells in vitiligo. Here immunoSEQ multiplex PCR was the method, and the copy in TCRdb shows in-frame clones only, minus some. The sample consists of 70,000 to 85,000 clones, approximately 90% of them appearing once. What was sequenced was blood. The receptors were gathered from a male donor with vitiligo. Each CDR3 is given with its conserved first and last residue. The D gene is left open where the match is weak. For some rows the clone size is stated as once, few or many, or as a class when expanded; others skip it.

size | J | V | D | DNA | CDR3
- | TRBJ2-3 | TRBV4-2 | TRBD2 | TGTGCCAGCAGCCAAGCTTCTAGCGGGGTAACAGATACGCAGTATTTT | CASSQASSGVTDTQYF
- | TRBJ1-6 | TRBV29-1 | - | TGCAGCGCCTCTGGGGGCGCAGGGCAGGATTCACCCCTCCACTTT | CSASGGAGQDSPLHF
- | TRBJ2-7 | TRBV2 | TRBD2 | TGTGCCAGCAGCGGGACTAGCGGGGGTCTGGGGCAGTACTTC | CASSGTSGGLGQYF
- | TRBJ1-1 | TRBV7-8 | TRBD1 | TGTGCCAGCAGGATTAGACAGGGGGCCACTGAAGCTTTCTTT | CASRIRQGATEAFF
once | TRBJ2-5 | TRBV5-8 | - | TGTGCCAGCAGTTATAACGACAGGCGGGAGACCCAGTACTTC | CASSYNDRRETQYF
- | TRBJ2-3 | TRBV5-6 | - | TGTGCCAGCAGCTTAAATTGGGCATCGCCTTTGGCAAGCACAGATACGCAGTATTTT | CASSLNWASPLASTDTQYF
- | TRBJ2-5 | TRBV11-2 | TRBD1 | TGTGCCAGCAGCGAATTCAGGGGGATAGAGACCCAGTACTTC | CASSEFRGIETQYF
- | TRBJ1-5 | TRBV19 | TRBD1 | TGTGCCAGTAGCCGTTGGACAGGAAATCAGCCCCAGCATTTT | CASSRWTGNQPQHF
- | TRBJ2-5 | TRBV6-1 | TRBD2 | TGTGCCAGCAGTGAACTAGCGGGGGGGCCAGAGACCCAGTACTTC | CASSELAGGPETQYF
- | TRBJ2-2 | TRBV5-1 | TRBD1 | TGCGCCAGCAGCTTGACAGGGGCCGGGGAGCTGTTTTTT | CASSLTGAGELFF
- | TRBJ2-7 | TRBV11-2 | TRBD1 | TGTGCCAGCAGCTTAGGCCGCTTTGGACAGGGGGAATACGAGCAGTACTTC | CASSLGRFGQGEYEQYF
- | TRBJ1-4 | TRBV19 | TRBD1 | TGTGCCAGTGGAATGGGACAGTCATTTAATGAAAAACTGTTTTTT | CASGMGQSFNEKLFF
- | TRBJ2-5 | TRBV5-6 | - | TGTGCCAGCAGCTTGTTTCTTTCCCGGGGTTCTAATTCCCAAGAGACCCAGTACTTC | CASSLFLSRGSNSQETQYF
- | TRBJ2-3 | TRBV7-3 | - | TGTGCCAGCAGCCCGTCCACAGATACGCAGTATTTT | CASSPSTDTQYF
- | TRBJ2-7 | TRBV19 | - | TGTGCCAGTAGTATAGAGGGAACAGGGACCTACGAGCAGTACTTC | CASSIEGTGTYEQYF
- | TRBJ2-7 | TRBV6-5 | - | TGTGCCAGCAGTTACGCTCAGGGGACTACCTACGAGCAGTACTTC | CASSYAQGTTYEQYF
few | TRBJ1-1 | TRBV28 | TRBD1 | TGTGCCAGCAGTTTACAGGGGGCTTGGAGGAGTGAAGCTTTCTTT | CASSLQGAWRSEAFF
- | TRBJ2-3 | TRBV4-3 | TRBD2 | TGCGCCAGCAGCCAAGTCCTTAGCGGGGGAGCAGATACGCAGTATTTT | CASSQVLSGGADTQYF
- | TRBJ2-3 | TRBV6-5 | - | TGTGCCAGCAGTTACTCGAGTCAGGTGTCAGATACGCAGTATTTT | CASSYSSQVSDTQYF
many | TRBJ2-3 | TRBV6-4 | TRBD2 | TGTGCCAGCAGTGACTCGACTAGCGGGGGGGCCGATACGCAGTATTTT | CASSDSTSGGADTQYF
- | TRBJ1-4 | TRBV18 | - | TGTGCCAGCTCACCGGCGACAGCAGCTAATGAAAAACTGTTTTTT | CASSPATAANEKLFF
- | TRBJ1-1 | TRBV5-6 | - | TGTGCCAGCAGCTTGTCGACAGCAAACACTGAAGCTTTCTTT | CASSLSTANTEAFF
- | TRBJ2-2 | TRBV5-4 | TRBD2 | TGTGCCAGCAGCCCTTTGTTTTCTAGCGGATTCACCGGGGAGCTGTTTTTT | CASSPLFSSGFTGELFF
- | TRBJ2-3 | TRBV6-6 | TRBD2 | TGTGCCAGCAGTCCCATGGGCGGGGGGGTCACAGATACGCAGTATTTT | CASSPMGGGVTDTQYF
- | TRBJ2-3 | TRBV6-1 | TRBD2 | TGTGCCAGCAGTGAAGATGCGGGGGGGCCAGATACGCAGTATTTT | CASSEDAGGPDTQYF
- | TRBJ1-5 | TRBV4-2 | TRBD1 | TGTGCCAGCAGCCAAGAAAGTAACAGGGGGTCAGGTCAGCCCCAGCATTTT | CASSQESNRGSGQPQHF
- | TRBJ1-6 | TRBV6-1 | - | TGTGCCAGCAGGTGGACAGTTCTCCACTTT | CASRWTVLHF
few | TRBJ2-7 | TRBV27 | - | TGTGCCAGCAGTTCCGCAGGGCAGCTCGAGCAGTACTTC | CASSSAGQLEQYF
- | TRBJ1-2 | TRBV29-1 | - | TGCAGCGTTGAGACAGGCGACTATGGCTACACCTTC | CSVETGDYGYTF
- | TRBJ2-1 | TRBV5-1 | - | TGCGCCAGCAGCGTAGCGATTGAGCAGTTCTTC | CASSVAIEQFF
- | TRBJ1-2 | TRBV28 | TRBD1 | TGTGCCAGCAGTTTACCAGGGGGCGCGGGGGGCTACACCTTC | CASSLPGGAGGYTF